The entry below describes one T cell receptor beta chain. Its antigen is not identified. The data stem from a study of T cell responses to AZD1222 COVID-19 vaccine. Study-wide background: Pooling covered second doses at about 4 or about 12 weeks.

The CDR3 totals 14 residues. The junction had 5 bases not matched to a gene; V was cut back by 1 base and J by 8 bases. Germline assignment: CDR1 LGHDT and CDR2 YNNKEL (reference sequence). The assay was immunoSEQ multiplex PCR, and TCRdb's table has in-frame clones only and misses some. The table has roughly 190,000 clones, over 85% seen once. Whole-study results and caveats: Vaccine-associated CD4 TCRs ranged over spike, dominating at 160-218 and 743-854. Spike-specific TCR breadth and depth were elevated following two AZD1222 doses.

The origin of this receptor is an adult in good health. The sequences come from peripheral blood, collected on day 0 of AZD1222 vaccination. The chain employs TRBV3-1 (or the pseudogene TRBV3-2) and TRBJ1-2; TRBD1 agrees at 9 bases. Written as DNA, the CDR3 is TGTGCCAGCAGCCAAGCCGGGACAGGGTTCGGCTACACCTTC. Protein product: CASSQAGTGFGYTF.